A selection of T cell receptor beta chains follows, all from one sample in a study of CD8 T cells in Susac syndrome. From the immunoSEQ multiplex PCR reads, TCRdb called clonotypes with MiXCR, one entry per CDR3 protein. This table holds around 270,000 distinct CDR3 sequences, 75% to 85% found once. Source material: CD8+ T cells from PBMCs. The receptor set was obtained from a human donor with multiple sclerosis. CDR3s include the opening cysteine and the closing phenylalanine or tryptophan. The D gene is left open where the match is weak.

CDR3aa | v_gene | d_gene
CASSSGGPGKNSYEQYF | TRBV11-2 | -
CACSLAGGPRDTQYF | TRBV30 | TRBD2
CASSLLHFTEAFF | TRBV27 | -
CASSSSRRGLTYNEQFF | TRBV7-6 | -
CASSSPGWSGRVEGTGELFF | TRBV11-3 | TRBD2
CASSLSGLAVNTGELFF | TRBV27 | TRBD2
CASSTRQETAYEQYF | TRBV19 | -
CASSGPRLNTEAFF | TRBV28 | -
CASGYLGGGTDTQYF | TRBV2 | -
CASKTVGQGNSPLHF | TRBV27 | -
CASQRLAGGKEQFF | TRBV6-1 | TRBD2
CASSKGLAAYEQYF | TRBV6-2/TRBV6-3 | TRBD2
CASSLVRGPEQYF | TRBV5-6 | -
CASSMDRGLNGYTF | TRBV7-9 | TRBD1